The TCR beta chain under discussion was sequenced for a study of cytomegalovirus exposure and HLA in healthy donors. PCR amplification relied on 60 Vbeta primers (plus 13 Jbeta primers). Profiling relied on immunoSEQ multiplex PCR, and the TCRdb table lists in-frame clones only, not all of them. The sample includes tens of thousands of clones, 70% of them seen just once. The V gene's germline CDR1 is KGHSH and CDR2 LQKENI. The ends lost 2 bases at V and 7 bases at J; junction bases unmatched: 5. The CDR3 spans 15 residues. This chain joins TRBV18 and TRBJ2-7; 13 nucleotides line up with TRBD2. The TCR comes from a woman aged 45-65 years in good health and CMV-seropositive. The sequencing input was PBMCs. CDR3 nucleotide sequence: TGTGCCAGCTCACCAGAAGGACTAGCGGGAGAAGAGCAGTACTTC. Encoded protein: CASSPEGLAGEEQYF.